This entry describes one T cell receptor beta chain. As yet, its antigen is unknown. Profiled with immunoSEQ multiplex PCR; TCRdb holds only in-frame clones, not every one. This repertoire shows around 160,000 clones, about 90% found once; its top ten account for over 4.5%. Germline assignment: CDR1 DFQATT and CDR2 SNEGSKA (reference sequence). CDR3 length: 11 amino acids. V dropped 5 bases and J dropped 4 bases, with 8 bases sitting between them. These data belong to a study of T cell responses to AZD1222 COVID-19 vaccine. The study's findings and limits: Baseline antibody screening turned up just a handful of seropositive AZD1222 recipients. The donors showed a predominance of white British ancestry and of females, with possible underestimation of clonal diversity.

The specimen comprised peripheral blood, sampled on day 0 of AZD1222 vaccination. The receptor was derived from an adult in good health. The chain joins TRBV20-1 to TRBJ1-2; D is uncertain. CDR3 nucleotide sequence: TGCAGTGCTGTCTCAGGCTATGGCTACACCTTC. As protein: CSAVSGYGYTF.